The sequence of this T cell receptor beta chain was determined in a study of regulatory T cells in long-lasting Graves disease. CDR3 length equals 15 residues. V was trimmed by 7 bases and J by 0 bases, leaving 15 bases between them. The germline V gene encodes CDR1 MDHEN and CDR2 SYDVKM. Time point of the sample: persistent/refractory GD, antithyroid drugs over 5 years with positive TRAb. There was RNA extracted from PBMCs, and the TCR library was made from it. Through Arm-PCR of CDR3 regions and iRepertoire HTBI primers, TCR beta libraries were built. Each CDR3 protein is one row after TCRdb ran MiXCR on the multiplex PCR reads. The table records some 420,000 distinct CDR3 sequences, approximately 23% of them present only once. This clonotype has a count of ten or more.

This rearrangement joins TRBV28 to TRBJ1-1; D remains unclear. Specimen: peripheral blood mononuclear cells (PBMCs), collected when the disease was refractory, from a patient treated with antithyroid drugs. The source of this sequence is a female donor with Graves disease. The CDR3 DNA sequence: TGTGCCAGCACCCCACCCCCGGAGATGAACACTGAAGCTTTCTTT. This gives the protein CASTPPPEMNTEAFF.